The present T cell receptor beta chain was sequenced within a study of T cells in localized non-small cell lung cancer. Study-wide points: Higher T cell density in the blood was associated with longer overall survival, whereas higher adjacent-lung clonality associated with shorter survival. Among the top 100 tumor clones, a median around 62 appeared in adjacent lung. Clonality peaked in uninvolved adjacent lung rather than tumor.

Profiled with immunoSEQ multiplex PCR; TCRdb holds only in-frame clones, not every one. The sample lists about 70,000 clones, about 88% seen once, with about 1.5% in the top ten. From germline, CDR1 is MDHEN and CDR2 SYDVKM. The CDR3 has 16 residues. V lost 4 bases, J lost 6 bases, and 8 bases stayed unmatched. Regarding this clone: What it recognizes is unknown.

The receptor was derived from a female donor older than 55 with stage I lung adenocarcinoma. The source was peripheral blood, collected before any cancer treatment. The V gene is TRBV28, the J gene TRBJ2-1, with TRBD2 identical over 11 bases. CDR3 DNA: TGTGCCAGCAGTTCTGAGGTAGCGGGAGGGCCCAATGAGCAGTTCTTC. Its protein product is CASSSEVAGGPNEQFF.